This TCR beta chain is from a study of blood T cell repertoires in COVID-19 (dated by TCRdb to about 2020). Describing the broader study: Samples covering the acute and convalescent phases of COVID-19 were provided by collaborators in the United States, Italy and Spain. A freely available public database, intended as a resource for researchers studying the immune response to SARS-CoV-2, is where the repertoires were released. Where available, HLA class I and class II types were taken from metadata supplied by the sample provider and were not determined by assay-based typing. The sample metadata nearly always contained a de-identified subject ID, COVID-19 status, age in years and sex. The material from the prospective study consisted of cDNA or gDNA derived from T cells, B-cell-depleted T cells, or PBMCs. Subjects who had been exposed to COVID-19, were actively infected with it, or had recovered from it provided the deeply sampled blood TCRbeta repertoires that made up the dataset. Samples were obtained from the ongoing ImmuneRACE study (first 160 participants) and from some 1,300 subjects provided by 6 global collaborators.

Results the study describes overall, beyond this receptor: The quantity of clinical and demographic metadata differed by source and by participant and was supplied without curation.

Participants in the prospective study were enrolled through a virtual design, were aged roughly 18 to 90 years, and lived in fewer than 30 United States geographic areas. In the prospective study, cohorts were assigned on the basis of participant-reported clinical history obtained from a screening survey and a study questionnaire. Exposed participants had been in contact with someone with a PCR-confirmed or clinician-diagnosed COVID-19 case within 2 weeks of study entry. Mobile phlebotomists in the prospective study collected whole blood, serum and a nasopharyngeal or oropharyngeal swab from every participant. Over a roughly two-month period, participants in the prospective study had the option of providing additional blood draws and questionnaires. Before DNA extraction, prospective study blood samples were shipped either frozen or at room temperature. Note on this clone: No antigen is known for it. No per-base quality is available; no much larger clone lies one base away.

Inclusive of the bounding cysteine and phenylalanine, the CDR3 is 15 residues long. The sequence is cut down to CDR3 DNA, 45 bases in frame from base 1. The germline V gene sets CDR1 to SGHRS and CDR2 to YFSETQ. V drops 4 bases and J drops 4 bases, leaving 17 bases in between. TCRbeta CDR3 regions were amplified from genomic DNA using the immunoSEQ Assay, a bias-controlled multiplex PCR. Turning to the authors' computational methods: The number of nucleated cells in each sample was estimated from the amplification of reference gene primers within the assay. To quantify the absolute abundance of each unique TCRbeta CDR3 rearrangement, sequence reads were collapsed and filtered. For each sample, productive Simpson clonality was calculated as the square root of Simpson's diversity index over productive rearrangements. TCRdb mirrors the immuneACCESS table, restricted to in-frame sequences. Some clones are absent from its copies; in checked studies, under half trace to an unresolved V gene, and the reason for the others is unknown. Clonal size and the V and J genes are those of that table, whereas D and trimming came from the DNA. A total of a few hundred thousand clones appear in this sample, 70% to 90% of them only once. The top ten clones comprise about 7% of the sample.

The sample comprised PBMCs or T cells enriched from blood (not recorded which). The chain uses TRBV5-1 and TRBJ1-1; there is no confident call for the D gene. The TCR originated in a woman in her fifties or sixties who had been exposed to COVID-19. The DNA is as follows: TGCGCCAGCAGCGGCCGGGAAATCAGGACCACTGAAGCTTTCTTT. This is translated as CASSGREIRTTEAFF.